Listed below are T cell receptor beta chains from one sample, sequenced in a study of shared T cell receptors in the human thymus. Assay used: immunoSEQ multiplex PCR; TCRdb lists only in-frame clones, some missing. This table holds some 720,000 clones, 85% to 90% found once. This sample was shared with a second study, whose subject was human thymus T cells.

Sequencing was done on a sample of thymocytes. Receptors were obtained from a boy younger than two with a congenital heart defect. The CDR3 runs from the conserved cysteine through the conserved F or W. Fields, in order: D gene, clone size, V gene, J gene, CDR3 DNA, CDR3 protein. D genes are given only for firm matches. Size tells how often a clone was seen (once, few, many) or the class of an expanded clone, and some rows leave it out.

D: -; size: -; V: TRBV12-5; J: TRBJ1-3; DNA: TGTGCTACACGGTCAGGTGGAAACACCATATATTTT; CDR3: CATRSGGNTIYF
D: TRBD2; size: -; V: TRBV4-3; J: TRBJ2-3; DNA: TGCGCCAGCAGCCAAGGGTCCGGGGGGGGCACAGATACGCAGTATTTT; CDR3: CASSQGSGGGTDTQYF
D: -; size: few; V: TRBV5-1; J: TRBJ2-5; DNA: TGCGCCAGCAGCTCACTAGTTACCGAGACCCAGTACTTC; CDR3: CASSSLVTETQYF
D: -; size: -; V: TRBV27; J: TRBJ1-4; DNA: TGTGCCAGCAGTCCCCACCTGCGGCCCGGGGATGAAAAACTGTTTTTT; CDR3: CASSPHLRPGDEKLFF
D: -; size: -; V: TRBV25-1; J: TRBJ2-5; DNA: TGTGCCAGCAGTTGGGGGCGCGCGGAGACCCAGTACTTC; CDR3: CASSWGRAETQYF
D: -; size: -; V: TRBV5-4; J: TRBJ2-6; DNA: TGTGCCAGCAGCCCCAGACAGGCTTCTGGGGCCAACGTCCTGACTTTC; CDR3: CASSPRQASGANVLTF
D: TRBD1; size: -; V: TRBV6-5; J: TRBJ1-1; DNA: TGTGCCAGCAGTTACTTACAGGGGGCGGGATACACTGAAGCTTTCTTT; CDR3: CASSYLQGAGYTEAFF
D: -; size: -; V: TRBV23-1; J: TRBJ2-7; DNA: TGCGCCAGCAGTCAATCGAAGCCCAGGGGTGAGGCCTACGAGCAGTACTTC; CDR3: CASSQSKPRGEAYEQYF
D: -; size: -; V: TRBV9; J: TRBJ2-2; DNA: TGTGCCAGCAGCATTAGGACGGTAAAGGACTTGAACACCGGGGAGCTGTTTTTT; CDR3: CASSIRTVKDLNTGELFF
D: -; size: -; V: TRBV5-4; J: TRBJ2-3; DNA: TGTGCCAGCAGCTCGTCGGAGCATACGCAGTATTTT; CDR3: CASSSSEHTQYF
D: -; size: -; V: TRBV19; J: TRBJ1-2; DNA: TGTGCCAGTGAGGACAGTGGGGGACCCGGAGGCCTTTTTGGCTACACCTTC; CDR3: CASEDSGGPGGLFGYTF
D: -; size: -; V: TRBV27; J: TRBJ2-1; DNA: TGTGCCAGCAGTTGTCAACGGGAGAAGGTACCCGATGAGCAGTTCTTC; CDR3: CASSCQREKVPDEQFF
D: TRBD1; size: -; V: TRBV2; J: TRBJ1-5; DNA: TGTGCCAGCAGTGAATTCCTTATACGGGACAGGTGTAATCAGCCCCAGCATTTT; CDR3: CASSEFLIRDRCNQPQHF
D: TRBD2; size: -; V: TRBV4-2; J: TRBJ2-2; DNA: TGTGCCAGCAGCCAAGACCGGGCTAGCGGGAAGGTCGGGGAGCTGTTTTTT; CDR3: CASSQDRASGKVGELFF
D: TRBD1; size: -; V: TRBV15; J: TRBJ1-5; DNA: TGTGCCACCAGCAGATCCGGACAGGGTCGAAATCAGCCCCAGCATTTT; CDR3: CATSRSGQGRNQPQHF
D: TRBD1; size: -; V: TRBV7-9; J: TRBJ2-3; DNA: TGTGCCAGCAGCCCTAATCGGGACAGGGGGTGGGACACAGATACGCAGTATTTT; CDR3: CASSPNRDRGWDTDTQYF
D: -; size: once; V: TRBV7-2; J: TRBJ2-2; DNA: TGTGCCAGCAGCGAAGTCACCCGGGTCAGAAACACCGGGGAGCTGTTTTTT; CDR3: CASSEVTRVRNTGELFF
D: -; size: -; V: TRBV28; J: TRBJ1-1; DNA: TGTGCCAGCAGTCCGCGAATAGGGGGTTCTGAAGCTTTCTTT; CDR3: CASSPRIGGSEAFF
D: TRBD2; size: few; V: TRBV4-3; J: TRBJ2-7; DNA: TGCGCCAGCAGCCAAGCGAAAACCGGGACTAGCGGGAGGGGTGGGGAGCAGTACTTC; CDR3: CASSQAKTGTSGRGGEQYF
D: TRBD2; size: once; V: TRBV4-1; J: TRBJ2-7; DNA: TGCGCCAGCAGCCATGGGGGGGACACTAGCGGCACCTACGAGCAGTACTTC; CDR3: CASSHGGDTSGTYEQYF
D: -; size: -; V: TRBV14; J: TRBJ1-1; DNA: TGTGCCAGCAGCCACGCAGGGTGGGGTGAAGCTTTCTTT; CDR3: CASSHAGWGEAFF
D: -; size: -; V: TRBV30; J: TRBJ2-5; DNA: TGTGCCTGGCCGTTCAGGGGGGCGAAAATTGGGACCCAGTACTTC; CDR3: CAWPFRGAKIGTQYF
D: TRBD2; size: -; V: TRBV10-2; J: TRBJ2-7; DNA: TGCGCCAGCAGGTCGGAGGGCGGGAGGGACTACGAGCAGTACTTC; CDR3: CASRSEGGRDYEQYF
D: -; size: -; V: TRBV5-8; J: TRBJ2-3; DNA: TGTGCCAGCAGCTTGGCGCCCTCGGCGCAGTATTTT; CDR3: CASSLAPSAQYF
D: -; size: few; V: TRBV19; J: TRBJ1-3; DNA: TGTGCCAGTAGTATGTTCGCGGCGTGTGGAAACACCATATATTTT; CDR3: CASSMFAACGNTIYF